These 26 T cell receptor beta chains share one sample of origin, sequenced in a study of monozygotic twins with inflammatory bowel disease. TCRdb re-analyzed the 5' RACE reads; it lists each CDR3 protein once, without DNA. The sample's table shows 330,000 or so distinct CDR3 sequences. The sample taken for sequencing was blood. These receptors were obtained from a human donor with ulcerative colitis or Crohn's disease, or a healthy co-twin of an affected twin (not recorded which).

The CDR3 is CASSSGTSGRSIETQYF. The rearrangement uses TRBV5-4 and TRBJ2-5; TCRdb lists TRBD2, though no DNA is available to test this call. Germline V gene sequence: CDR1 SGHNT, CDR2 YYREEE (reference sequence). CDR3 length equals 17 residues.

The rearrangement joins TRBV5-1 to TRBJ2-1; TCRdb's D call of TRBD2 is untestable without DNA. Germline CDR1 is SGHRS and CDR2 is YFSETQ. The CDR3 extends over 16 amino acids. The CDR3: CASSPISGSSYNEQFF.

The chain couples TRBV27 to TRBJ2-2; there is no DNA to check the TCRdb D call of TRBD2. The germline gives CDR1 MNHEY, CDR2 SMNVEV (reference sequence). CDR3 length: 19 residues. The CDR3 here is CASSLRGRTSGGNTGELFF.

This sequence joins TRBV5-1 and TRBJ1-1; TCRdb designates TRBD1, a call that cannot be tested without DNA. Germline CDR1 is SGHRS and CDR2 is YFSETQ. This CDR3 has 15 residues. The CDR3 is CASSLDGQTNTEAFF.

The rearrangement uses TRBV10-3 and TRBJ2-5; the TCRdb D gene call, TRBD1, has no DNA to confirm it. CDR1 and CDR2 (germline): ENHRY, SYGVKD. This CDR3 spans 14 amino acids. The CDR3: CAISLTGGRETQYF.

This chain links TRBV3-1 with TRBJ2-5; TCRdb designates TRBD1, a call that cannot be tested without DNA. This CDR3 comprises 14 residues. Per germline, CDR1 LGHDT and CDR2 YNNKEL (reference sequence). This chain's CDR3 is CASTSSGGGETQYF.

The rearrangement joins TRBV20-1 to TRBJ1-3. CDR1 and CDR2 from the germline V gene are DFQATT and SNEGSKA (reference sequence). This CDR3 is 11 amino acids long. The chain's CDR3 is CSAVRGNTIYF.

The V gene is TRBV15, the J gene TRBJ2-5; TCRdb returns TRBD1, unconfirmable since there is no DNA. The germline V gene has CDR1 LNHNV and CDR2 YYDKDF (reference sequence). CDR3 length: 14 residues. The CDR3 loop is CATSRDWGDETQYF.

This sequence joins TRBV5-1 and TRBJ1-6; the TRBD1 assignment by TCRdb is unverifiable without DNA. The CDR3 has 15 residues. Looked up from germline, CDR1 is SGHRS and CDR2 is YFSETQ. CDR3 sequence: CASSLAGADNSPLHF.

V and J are TRBV4-1 and TRBJ2-7. CDR3 length: 16 amino acids. CDR1 is MGHRA, CDR2 YSYEKL, per germline. The CDR3 here is CASSQVDMGFSYEQYF.

The J gene is TRBJ2-7, the V gene TRBV28; the TCRdb call, TRBD1, lacks DNA for checking. Germline V gene lookup returns CDR1 MDHEN and CDR2 SYDVKM. This CDR3 has 15 residues. CDR3 loop: CASRGQDSHSYEQYF.

This chain joins TRBV11-2 and TRBJ2-1; TCRdb selects TRBD1, and the lack of DNA leaves this call unchecked. Per the germline V gene, CDR1 is SGHAT and CDR2 is FQNNGV. There are 15 residues in the CDR3. CDR3 region: CASSLFAGVLNEQFF.

V is TRBV6-2 or TRBV6-3 and J is TRBJ2-7. CDR3 size: 13 residues. From germline, CDR1 is MNHEY and CDR2 SVGEGT. This chain's CDR3 is CASSNPYRYEQYF.

V and J are TRBV13 and TRBJ1-5; TCRdb's D call, TRBD1, is unchecked because there is no DNA. In germline, CDR1 is PRHDT, CDR2 FYEKMQ (reference sequence). This CDR3 contains 14 residues. CDR3 region: CASSLPGPNQPQHF.

This chain links TRBV5-1 with TRBJ1-4. This CDR3 contains 16 residues. CDR1 and CDR2 from the germline V gene are SGHRS and YFSETQ. The CDR3 region is CASSPGTQTTNEKLFF.

J is TRBJ1-5 and V is TRBV27; TCRdb indicates TRBD1, and absent DNA this call remains unverified. This CDR3 comprises 15 residues. Looked up from germline, CDR1 is MNHEY and CDR2 is SMNVEV (reference sequence). The CDR3 protein is CASSFGDRGNQPQHF.

This chain uses TRBV6-2 or TRBV6-3 with TRBJ2-1. Germline V gives CDR1 MNHEY, CDR2 SVGEGT. CDR3 length: 13 residues. This CDR3 reads CASSFVWANEQFF.

This chain connects TRBV12-3 or TRBV12-4 to TRBJ1-5. The CDR3 has 13 amino acids. CDR3 protein: CASEAYSNQPQHF.

The chain has TRBV5-1 and TRBJ2-6; TCRdb picks TRBD1, but there is no DNA to check that call. Germline V gives CDR1 SGHRS, CDR2 YFSETQ. CDR3 length equals 17 residues. The CDR3 spells CASSSVGGASGANVLTF. Looking up the rest from reference TRBV5-1 and TRBJ2-6 gives the full variable domain: KAGVTQTPRYLIKTRGQQVTLSCSPISGHRSVSWYQQTPGQGLQFLFEYFSETQRNKGNFPGRFSGRQFSNSRSEMNVSTLELGDSALYLCASSSVGGASGANVLTFGAGSRLTVL.

This chain joins TRBV20-1 and TRBJ2-7; TCRdb calls TRBD1, which cannot be checked without DNA. CDR3 length equals 11 residues. Germline-derived CDR1 and CDR2 are DFQATT and SNEGSKA (reference sequence). The chain's CDR3 is CSATGQGVRYF.

The rearrangement joins TRBV15 to TRBJ1-6. CDR1 LNHNV and CDR2 YYDKDF come from the germline V gene (reference sequence). CDR3 length: 13 amino acids. CDR3 residues: CATSRDPNSPLHF.

The rearrangement links TRBV20-1 to TRBJ1-5; TCRdb gives TRBD1 as the D gene, but with no DNA this cannot be confirmed. Germline CDR1 is DFQATT and CDR2 is SNEGSKA (reference sequence). The CDR3 contains 17 residues. The CDR3 loop reads CSARDSLRETAYQPQHF.

The rearrangement joins TRBV4-2 to TRBJ2-1; TCRdb selects TRBD1, and the lack of DNA leaves this call unchecked. The CDR3 loop spans 16 amino acids. CDR1 is LGHNA, CDR2 YNFKEQ, per germline. CDR3 sequence: CASNPTGGPTANEQFF.

This CDR3 reads CASSLKGLGYEQFF. The rearrangement uses TRBV7-2 and TRBJ2-1; TCRdb proposes TRBD1, but this gene call is untestable without DNA. The CDR3 contains 14 residues. Per the germline V gene, CDR1 is SGHTA and CDR2 is FQGNSA.

The chain couples TRBV7-3 to TRBJ2-2; TCRdb reports TRBD1, a call that lacks DNA to check it against. This CDR3 comprises 17 residues. Germline loops: CDR1 SGHTA, CDR2 FQGTGA. CDR3 sequence: CASSLTSGTGATGELFF.

The chain couples TRBV28 to TRBJ1-5; TCRdb designates TRBD1, a call that cannot be tested without DNA. Germline-derived CDR1 and CDR2 are MDHEN and SYDVKM. The CDR3 runs 16 residues. CDR3: CASRSDSGGRYQPQHF.